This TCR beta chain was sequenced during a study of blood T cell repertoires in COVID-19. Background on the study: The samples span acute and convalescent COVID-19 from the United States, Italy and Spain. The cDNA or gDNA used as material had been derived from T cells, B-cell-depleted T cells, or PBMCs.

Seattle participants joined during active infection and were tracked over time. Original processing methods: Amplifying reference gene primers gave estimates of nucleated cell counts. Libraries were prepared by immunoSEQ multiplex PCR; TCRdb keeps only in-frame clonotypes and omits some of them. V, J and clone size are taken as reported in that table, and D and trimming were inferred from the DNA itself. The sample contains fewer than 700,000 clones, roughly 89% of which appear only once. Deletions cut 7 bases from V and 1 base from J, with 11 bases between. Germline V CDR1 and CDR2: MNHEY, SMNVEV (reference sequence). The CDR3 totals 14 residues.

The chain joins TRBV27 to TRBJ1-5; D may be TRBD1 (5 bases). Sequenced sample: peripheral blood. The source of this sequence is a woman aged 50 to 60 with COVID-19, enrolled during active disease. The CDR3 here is CASTPGGSNQPQHF. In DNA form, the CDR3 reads TGTGCCAGCACCCCGGGGGGGAGCAATCAGCCCCAGCATTTT.